This T cell receptor (beta chain) was profiled in a study of shared clonotypes between healthy human individuals. Germline V lookup: CDR1 SNHLY, CDR2 FYNNEI. V was clipped by 4 bases and J by 1 base, with 17 bases between them. The CDR3 has 16 amino acids. Repertoires were generated with immunoSEQ multiplex PCR, while TCRdb's copy carries only in-frame clones and drops some. The sample records over 950,000 clones, about 72% being singletons. Sequencing was performed on memory CD4+ T cells from PBMCs. Subset reported: CD45RA-negative fraction. This sequence was found in a man aged 18 to 35 in good health. Some clones in this sample may be carry-over from other donors' samples. The chain combines TRBV2 with TRBJ2-7; possibly TRBD2 for D (6 bases). CDR3 loop: CASSARWLASSYEQYF. The CDR3 DNA reads TGTGCCAGCAGTGCCCGGTGGCTAGCGTCTTCCTACGAGCAGTACTTC.